A single sample is the source of the 6 T cell receptor beta chains below, sequenced in a study of blood T cell repertoires in COVID-19. Assay: immunoSEQ multiplex PCR; the TCRdb copy retains only in-frame clones and omits some. This repertoire shows around 52,000 clones, 82% found once; its top ten account for 8.2%. Sequencing used peripheral blood. Receptor source: a woman of 80 years or more with acute or convalescent COVID-19.

The chain is built from TRBV2 and TRBJ2-5; D possibly corresponds to TRBD1 (6 bases). CDR1 and CDR2 from the germline V gene are SNHLY and FYNNEI. The CDR3 is 13 residues long. V lost 4 bases, J lost 2 bases, and 8 bases lay in between. The CDR3 sequence is CASSGQVQETQYF. Here the CDR3 DNA reads TGTGCCAGCAGTGGACAGGTTCAAGAGACCCAGTACTTC.

The chain recombines TRBV28 with TRBJ1-1; 8 bases are a match to TRBD1. V gave up 1 base and J gave up 11 bases; unmatched junction bases: 6. The CDR3 has 13 amino acids. Looked up from germline, CDR1 is MDHEN and CDR2 is SYDVKM. The CDR3 sequence: CASSLSRQGRAFF. The CDR3 coding sequence is TGTGCCAGCAGTTTATCGCGACAGGGGCGGGCTTTCTTT.

The chain has TRBV12-3 or TRBV12-4 and TRBJ1-4; D call uncertain. This CDR3 has 11 amino acids. The germline V and J ends were trimmed by 5 bases and 8 bases, with 6 bases remaining between them. CDR3 nucleotides: TGTGCCAGCAGTCTCAGGGAAAAACTGTTTTTT. Protein sequence: CASSLREKLFF.

The chain is built from TRBV6-5 and TRBJ1-2; 9 nucleotides line up with TRBD1. With 0 bases clipped from V and 4 bases from J, the junction kept 3 bases outside the gene matches. Germline V gene data show CDR1 as MNHEY and CDR2 as SVGAGI. The CDR3 runs 15 residues. CDR3 in amino acids: CASSYSDRGVYGYTF. The CDR3 DNA sequence: TGTGCCAGCAGTTACTCCGACAGGGGGGTCTATGGCTACACCTTC.

The chain employs TRBV28 and TRBJ2-2; 10 positions match TRBD2. The V gene's germline CDR1 is MDHEN and CDR2 SYDVKM. The ends lost 1 base at V and 6 bases at J; junction bases unmatched: 5. The CDR3 contains 16 residues. CDR3 region: CASSLYSGRTPGELFF. The CDR3 bases are TGTGCCAGCAGTTTATATAGCGGGAGGACCCCCGGGGAGCTGTTTTTT.

The chain combines TRBV13 with TRBJ2-7; D remains ambiguous. The ends were cut back, 2 bases at V and 3 bases at J, with 14 bases in the middle. CDR3 length equals 15 residues. Germline CDR1 reads PRHDT; CDR2 reads FYEKMQ (reference sequence). The CDR3 sequence: CASSLRSAGFYEQYF. The DNA of the CDR3 is TGTGCCAGCAGCTTAAGGTCCGCAGGTTTCTACGAGCAGTACTTC.